Following are 23 T cell receptor beta chains from one sample sequenced in a study of T cell changes during pregnancy in multiple sclerosis. Clones were sequenced by immunoSEQ multiplex PCR, and TCRdb holds only the in-frame ones, with some missing. The sample shows under 80,000 clones, approximately 90% of them seen only once. The sequenced sample was peripheral blood, obtained in the second trimester of pregnancy. The source of these receptors is a female donor with multiple sclerosis, enrolled in a pregnancy study.

J is TRBJ1-4 and V is TRBV6-5; D remains ambiguous. Germline loops: CDR1 MNHEY, CDR2 SVGAGI. V was clipped by 0 bases and J by 8 bases, with 7 bases between them. The CDR3 totals 13 residues. CDR3 sequence reads: CASSYSVQEKLFF. CDR3 sequence (DNA): TGTGCCAGCAGTTACTCCGTCCAGGAAAAACTGTTTTTT.

The table lists this clone with a few counts. The V call is TRBV4-1, the J call TRBJ2-7; 11 bases agree with TRBD1. From germline, CDR1 is MGHRA and CDR2 YSYEKL. The CDR3 has 17 residues. Trimming at V came to 0 bases and at J to 2 bases, leaving 6 bases not matched to a gene. CDR3 region: CASSQDRGQGVTYEQYF. DNA of the CDR3: TGCGCCAGCAGCCAAGATCGGGGACAGGGGGTCACCTACGAGCAGTACTTC.

V gene TRBV5-4 combines with J gene TRBJ2-7, with D possibly TRBD1 on 6 matching bases. The CDR3 spans 14 residues. From germline, CDR1 is SGHNT and CDR2 YYREEE (reference sequence). Trimming removed 4 bases at V and 3 bases at J, with 14 bases between. The DNA for the CDR3 is TGTGCCAGCAGCGCCCGACAGGATTTCTACGAGCAGTACTTC. Translation: CASSARQDFYEQYF.

The chain has TRBV10-1 and TRBJ2-2; perhaps TRBD1 as D (5 bases). Germline CDR1 is WNHNN and CDR2 is SYGVQD (reference sequence). The germline V and J ends were trimmed by 3 bases and 6 bases, with 5 bases remaining between them. This CDR3 comprises 12 residues. DNA of the CDR3: TGCGCCAGCAGTGAAGGGGCCGGGGAGCTGTTTTTT. Translated: CASSEGAGELFF.

The chain combines TRBV30 with TRBJ2-7, with 7 bases that match TRBD1. Looked up from germline, CDR1 is GTSNPN and CDR2 is SVGIG (reference sequence). Losses at the gene ends were 2 bases for V and 3 bases for J; bases not matched to a gene: 7. The CDR3 covers 14 residues. CDR3 coding DNA: TGTGCCTGGAGTCCAAGGGGGCTCATCTACGAGCAGTACTTC. This sequence encodes CAWSPRGLIYEQYF.

This clone appeared once. The chain couples TRBV6-1 to TRBJ2-7, with 7 bases lining up with TRBD2. Per the germline V gene, CDR1 is MNHNS and CDR2 is SASEGT. The junction had 10 bases not matched to a gene; V was cut back by 3 bases and J by 2 bases. The CDR3 extends over 16 amino acids. Written as DNA, the CDR3 is TGTGCCAGCAGTGACCGATTACTAGCGTCAACCTACGAGCAGTACTTC. This encodes CASSDRLLASTYEQYF.

In DNA form, the CDR3 reads TGTGCCAGCAGCGTGCCCGGGGATTTCACAGATACGCAGTATTTT. This codes for CASSVPGDFTDTQYF. The V call is TRBV9, the J call TRBJ2-3; D is possibly TRBD2 (5 bases). Germline V CDR1 and CDR2: SGDLS, YYNGEE. The CDR3 extends over 15 amino acids. V shed 2 bases and J shed 2 bases, with 12 bases lying between them.

This chain connects TRBV10-3 to TRBJ2-1, with 13 bases matching TRBD2. The ends lost 6 bases at V and 0 bases at J; junction bases unmatched: 8. CDR3 size: 18 residues. Germline values: CDR1 ENHRY, CDR2 SYGVKD. The CDR3 loop reads CAISSGTSGTFSYNEQFF. The CDR3 DNA sequence: TGTGCCATCAGCTCCGGGACTAGCGGGACGTTCTCCTACAATGAGCAGTTCTTC.

This chain joins TRBV7-2 and TRBJ2-1; 11 bases agree with TRBD1. The CDR3 contains 13 residues. Germline loops: CDR1 SGHTA, CDR2 FQGNSA. Losses at the gene ends were 5 bases for V and 9 bases for J; bases not matched to a gene: 3. The CDR3 sequence: CASSTGQGVEQFF. CDR3 sequence (DNA): TGTGCCAGCAGCACGGGACAGGGGGTTGAGCAGTTCTTC.

J is TRBJ2-1 and V is TRBV7-8; D possibly corresponds to TRBD2 (6 bases). Per the germline V gene, CDR1 is SGHVS and CDR2 is FQNEAQ. The germline V and J ends were trimmed by 8 bases and 1 base, with 9 bases remaining between them. The CDR3 has 13 amino acids. The CDR3 sequence: CASGGVSYNEQFF. DNA for the CDR3: TGTGCCAGCGGCGGGGTGTCCTACAATGAGCAGTTCTTC.

The chain has TRBV2 and TRBJ2-7; no clear D. V was cut by 7 bases and J by 0 bases, with 13 bases left in between. The V gene's germline CDR1 is SNHLY and CDR2 FYNNEI. The CDR3 runs to 14 residues. CDR3 loop: CASMRGVLSYEQYF. The CDR3 coding sequence is TGTGCCAGCATGAGAGGTGTCCTCTCCTACGAGCAGTACTTC.

This rearrangement joins TRBV18 to TRBJ2-7, with TRBD1 matching over 10 bases. CDR3 length equals 15 residues. Germline CDR1 reads KGHSH; CDR2 reads LQKENI. Losses at the gene ends were 6 bases for V and 2 bases for J; bases not matched to a gene: 7. CDR3: CASSLGQGGAYEQYF. CDR3 DNA sequence: TGTGCCAGCTCCCTTGGACAGGGGGGAGCCTACGAGCAGTACTTC.

V and J are TRBV6-5 and TRBJ2-7; TRBD1 matches 9 bases. Trimming cost V 2 bases and J 4 bases; bases outside gene matches: 6. The germline V gene encodes CDR1 MNHEY and CDR2 SVGAGI. CDR3 length: 15 residues. The DNA of the CDR3 is TGTGCCAGCAGTTACGAAGGGACAGGGACATACGAGCAGTACTTC. This encodes CASSYEGTGTYEQYF.

The chain joins TRBV5-1 to TRBJ2-3; possible D gene TRBD2, 6 bases. CDR1 and CDR2 from the germline V gene are SGHRS and YFSETQ. The CDR3 is 17 amino acids. V lost 0 bases and J 3 bases, leaving 17 bases between the germline ends. The CDR3 nucleotides read TGCGCCAGCAGCTTGGGTTACGGGCCCGCGGGGACAGATACGCAGTATTTT. Translated, it gives CASSLGYGPAGTDTQYF.

V gene TRBV7-9 combines with J gene TRBJ2-1; D is ambiguous. Trimming removed 6 bases from V and 4 bases from J, with 16 bases in between. This CDR3 has 15 amino acids. Per germline, CDR1 SEHNR and CDR2 FQNEAQ (reference sequence). The CDR3, as DNA: TGTGCCAGCAGGTCTCGTCCCATCGGTTACAATGAGCAGTTCTTC. This sequence encodes CASRSRPIGYNEQFF. Looking up the rest from reference TRBV7-9 and TRBJ2-1 gives the full variable domain: DTGVSQNPRHKITKRGQNVTFRCDPISEHNRLYWYRQTLGQGPEFLTYFQNEAQLEKSRLLSDRFSAERPKGSFSTLEIQRTEQGDSAMYLCASRSRPIGYNEQFFGPGTRLTVL.

The rearrangement joins TRBV7-6 to TRBJ2-2; 7 bases are shared with TRBD2. The CDR3 extends over 17 amino acids. Germline V gene data show CDR1 as SGHVS and CDR2 as FNYEAQ. V lost 1 base and J lost 5; bases outside the gene matches: 10. The CDR3 DNA reads TGTGCCAGCAGCTTAGGGACGGGCGGGAGAGGGACCGGGGAGCTGTTTTTT. Its protein is CASSLGTGGRGTGELFF.

The V and J genes are TRBV6-5 and TRBJ1-4, with TRBD1 as a possible D gene (5 bases). The germline V and J ends were trimmed by 4 bases and 3 bases, with 12 bases remaining between them. Per the germline V gene, CDR1 is MNHEY and CDR2 is SVGAGI. The CDR3 loop spans 15 amino acids. The DNA for the CDR3 is TGTGCCAGCAGTTCTCCCAGGGATTCTAATGAAAAACTGTTTTTT. It translates to CASSSPRDSNEKLFF.

V and J are TRBV6-5 and TRBJ1-5, with a possible D match to TRBD1 (6 bases). V gave up 2 bases and J gave up 7 bases, with 18 bases separating them. The CDR3 has 16 amino acids. Germline assignment: CDR1 MNHEY and CDR2 SVGAGI. CDR3 nucleotide sequence: TGTGCCAGCAGTTACCAGGGGACACCTTTAACCCAGCCCCAGCATTTT. It specifies CASSYQGTPLTQPQHF.

V and J are TRBV12-5 and TRBJ2-2, with 7 bases that match TRBD1. This CDR3 is built from 17 residues. Per the germline V gene, CDR1 is LGHNT and CDR2 is FRNRAP. J was trimmed by 6 bases and V by 6 bases; bases with no gene match: 16. Written as DNA, the CDR3 is TGTGCTAGTGGCCCCCCCCGGGACAGAGATCCTCCCGGGGAGCTGTTTTTT. The encoded protein is CASGPPRDRDPPGELFF.

V usage is TRBV7-2 and J usage is TRBJ2-5; 8 bases fit TRBD2. The CDR3 sequence is 13 residues long. Germline assignment: CDR1 SGHTA and CDR2 FQGNSA. The junction had 6 bases not matched to a gene; V was cut back by 10 bases and J by 2 bases. The CDR3 nucleotides are TGTGCCAACGGGCGGGGGGATCAAGAGACCCAGTACTTC. This codes for CANGRGDQETQYF.

The chain recombines TRBV7-2 with TRBJ2-7; D remains unclear. V was trimmed by 3 bases and J by 2 bases, leaving 14 bases between them. CDR3 size: 15 residues. The germline V gene has CDR1 SGHTA and CDR2 FQGNSA. The CDR3 spells CASSFVTRKTYEQYF. CDR3 DNA: TGTGCCAGCAGCTTCGTAACTCGCAAGACCTACGAGCAGTACTTC.

About this clone: One end of the junction does not line up with germline, which may come from a read error. The chain is built from TRBV6-6 and TRBJ1-4, with D perhaps matching TRBD1 (5 bases). The germline gives CDR1 MNHNY, CDR2 SVGAGI (reference sequence). The CDR3 runs to 15 residues. The CDR3 sequence: CASRYWGDENEKLFF. The CDR3, as DNA: TGTGCCAGCAGGTACTGGGGGGACGAGAATGAAAAACTGTTTTTT.

The chain combines TRBV11-2 with TRBJ2-1; possibly TRBD1 for D (5 bases). This CDR3 comprises 16 residues. The V end was cut by 4 bases, the J end by 3 bases, with 16 bases between. Germline lookup yields CDR1 SGHAT and CDR2 FQNNGV. CDR3 sequence: CASSSMDKSYYNEQFF. CDR3 DNA: TGTGCCAGCAGCTCAATGGACAAATCTTACTACAATGAGCAGTTCTTC.